This T cell receptor beta chain was captured by sequencing in a study of T cells in Graves' hyperthyroidism and ophthalmopathy. General study points: In blood, most of the thyroid clonotypes expanded above 0.001 were also present. In validation, the model predicted ophthalmopathy. These predictions came a median about 6.5 months before onset.

About this clonotype: Its antigen remains unidentified.

It was RNA transcripts that yielded the amplified TCR beta CDR3 regions. RT-PCR in the first round (using the HTBI primer set) targeted the TCR CDR3. TCRdb passed the multiplex PCR reads through MiXCR, listing each CDR3 protein once. The table has 250,000 or so distinct CDR3 sequences, 13% to 15% seen once; the top ten hold about 14%. Uncontrolled infection, other autoimmune disease, pregnancy or lactation barred patients from enrollment. Fresh 10 ml peripheral blood yielded PBMCs. What was sequenced was blood. The sequence derives from a woman in her thirties or forties with Graves' hyperthyroidism that later progressed to Graves' ophthalmopathy.

Here the CDR3 DNA reads TGTGCCAGCAGCCTAGGGGTGTTCAATGAGCAGTTCTTC. It specifies CASSLGVFNEQFF. The J gene is TRBJ2-1, the V gene TRBV27; possibly TRBD1 for D (5 bases). This CDR3 region has 13 residues. Germline CDR1 and CDR2: MNHEY and SMNVEV (reference sequence). V lost 6 bases and J 6 bases, leaving 12 bases between the germline ends.